The 21 T cell receptor beta chains below were found in one sample sequenced in a study of shared clonotypes between healthy human individuals. Only in-frame clones appear in the TCRdb table, and some are missing; sequencing was by immunoSEQ multiplex PCR. This table holds some 680,000 clones, 73% found once. Sequenced sample: memory CD4+ T cells sorted from blood. Subset of the sample: CD45RA-negative fraction. Every receptor here comes from a woman aged 25 to 39 in good health.

This clone was seen only once. The chain links TRBV28 to TRBJ2-1; TRBD1 matches at 12 bases. The V gene's germline CDR1 is MDHEN and CDR2 SYDVKM. Losses at the gene ends were 5 bases for V and 8 bases for J; bases not matched to a gene: 10. There are 16 residues in the CDR3. This CDR3 reads CASSRFAGTGGDEQFF. DNA for the CDR3: TGTGCCAGCAGTAGGTTTGCCGGGACAGGGGGCGATGAGCAGTTCTTC.

The gene calls are TRBV19 and TRBJ1-5; D not certain. The CDR3 has 13 amino acids. CDR1 LNHDA and CDR2 SQIVND come from the germline V gene (reference sequence). Trimming removed 0 bases from V and 5 bases from J, with 5 bases in between. The CDR3 nucleotides read TGTGCCAGTAGTATAGATGAAGATCAGCCCCAGCATTTT. Translating gives CASSIDEDQPQHF.

V gene TRBV19 combines with J gene TRBJ1-1; tentatively, D is TRBD1 (6 bases). CDR1 and CDR2 (germline): LNHDA, SQIVND (reference sequence). This CDR3 region has 14 residues. The V end was cut by 7 bases, the J end by 7 bases, with 19 bases between. The CDR3 DNA follows: TGTGCCAGTACCTCCGCAGGGACAACGGGTGAAGCTTTCTTT. Translation gives CASTSAGTTGEAFF.

This chain links TRBV27 with TRBJ2-7, with 10 bases that match TRBD2. Germline CDR1 MNHEY, CDR2 SMNVEV (reference sequence). The CDR3 sequence is 17 residues long. V lost 1 base and J lost 3; bases outside the gene matches: 9. CDR3 bases: TGTGCCAGCAGTTTATTGTCTAGCGGGAGTGTAAGCTACGAGCAGTACTTC. Amino acid sequence: CASSLLSSGSVSYEQYF.

The CDR3 is CASSPSGRAYEQYF. CDR3 nucleotides: TGTGCCAGCAGCCCTAGCGGGAGGGCCTACGAGCAGTACTTC. V and J are TRBV9 and TRBJ2-7; 12 bases line up with TRBD2. The germline CDR1 and CDR2 sequences are SGDLS and YYNGEE. The CDR3 length is 14 residues. The V and J ends lost 4 bases and 2 bases, in that order; junction bases with no gene match: 1.

This clone has just a few counts. This chain uses TRBV19 with TRBJ1-3; 9 bases line up with TRBD1. The CDR3 extends over 16 amino acids. CDR1 is LNHDA, CDR2 SQIVND, per germline (reference sequence). V lost 8 bases to trimming and J lost 0 bases; unmatched junction nucleotides: 8. CDR3 residues: CASGLRGQGSGNTIYF. The DNA for the CDR3 is TGTGCCAGTGGACTCCGGGGACAGGGCTCTGGAAACACCATATATTTT.

The gene calls are TRBV7-9 and TRBJ1-2, with TRBD1 identical over 10 bases. V dropped 1 base and J dropped 6; count of bases not matched to a gene: 5. This CDR3 comprises 15 residues. The germline CDR1 and CDR2 sequences are SEHNR and FQNEAQ (reference sequence). For the CDR3, the DNA is TGTGCCAGCAGCTTAGTTGCAGGGACAGGGGATGGCTACACCTTC. Protein: CASSLVAGTGDGYTF.

This sequence joins TRBV27 and TRBJ1-1; 11 bases line up with TRBD1. Germline V lookup: CDR1 MNHEY, CDR2 SMNVEV (reference sequence). Losses at the gene ends were 5 bases for V and 9 bases for J; bases not matched to a gene: 11. The CDR3 is 15 residues long. Written as DNA, the CDR3 is TGTGCCAGCAGTAACGGGGGACAGGGGGTTCGGAAAGCTTTCTTT. It codes for CASSNGGQGVRKAFF.

This clone has a handful of counts. The chain employs TRBV5-4 and TRBJ2-5, with 12 bases identical to TRBD2. The CDR3 covers 15 residues. After removal of 4 bases from V and 5 bases from J, the junction contained 6 bases not matched to a gene. Germline V gives CDR1 SGHNT, CDR2 YYREEE (reference sequence). The DNA of the CDR3 is TGTGCCAGCAGCCGGACTAGCGGGATCGGTGAGACCCAGTACTTC. Its protein product is CASSRTSGIGETQYF.

This clone appeared a few times. The chain recombines TRBV5-1 with TRBJ2-1; 9 nucleotides match TRBD2. This CDR3 has 18 amino acids. Trimming removed 0 bases from V and 0 bases from J; junction bases left unmatched: 7. Looked up from germline, CDR1 is SGHRS and CDR2 is YFSETQ. CDR3 sequence (DNA): TGCGCCAGCAGCTTGGCCGCTAGCGGGATCTCCTCCTACAATGAGCAGTTCTTC. This sequence encodes CASSLAASGISSYNEQFF.

A few counts support this clone. The chain combines TRBV6-5 with TRBJ2-1; TRBD2 matches 13 bases. V gave up 6 bases and J gave up 8 bases; unmatched junction bases: 7. This CDR3 comprises 15 residues. The germline V gene encodes CDR1 MNHEY and CDR2 SVGAGI. The CDR3 DNA follows: TGTGCCAGCAGCCGGACTAGCGGGAGTGTTCATGAGCAGTTCTTC. It specifies CASSRTSGSVHEQFF.

This clone came up a few times. The J gene is TRBJ2-1, the V gene TRBV6-1, with D maybe TRBD2 (6 bases). CDR1 and CDR2 (germline): MNHNS, SASEGT. The CDR3 totals 13 residues. Trimming pared 0 bases from V and 12 bases from J, leaving 12 bases between. In DNA, the CDR3 is TGTGCCAGCAGTGAAGCGGGGACTCTGGGGCAGTTCTTC. Its translation is CASSEAGTLGQFF.

This chain connects TRBV2 to TRBJ1-2, with D uncertain. Looked up from germline, CDR1 is SNHLY and CDR2 is FYNNEI. This CDR3 has 13 residues. V gave up 6 bases and J gave up 2 bases, with 10 bases separating them. For the CDR3, the DNA is TGTGCCAGCAGGGATGTTTTCAACTATGGCTACACCTTC. Encoded protein: CASRDVFNYGYTF.

V is TRBV27 and J is TRBJ2-3, with 10 bases that match TRBD1. After removal of 8 bases from V and 9 bases from J, the junction contained 11 bases not matched to a gene. This CDR3 region has 14 residues. Germline-derived CDR1 and CDR2 are MNHEY and SMNVEV (reference sequence). This chain's CDR3 is CASSDRGRSGTQYF. In DNA form, the CDR3 reads TGTGCCAGCTCCGACAGGGGGCGTTCTGGGACGCAGTATTTT.

The genes are TRBV5-1 and TRBJ2-2; a possible D gene is TRBD1 (6 bases). V gave up 4 bases and J gave up 5 bases, with 9 bases separating them. The CDR3 has 13 amino acids. The germline V gene encodes CDR1 SGHRS and CDR2 YFSETQ. The CDR3 bases are TGCGCCAGCAGCACCGGACAGACCGGGGAGCTGTTTTTT. Translated: CASSTGQTGELFF.

Many counts were recorded for this clone. In DNA form, the CDR3 reads TGTGCCAGCTCACCCGTAGCAGAGGCGAACACCGGGGAGCTGTTTTTT. It yields the protein CASSPVAEANTGELFF. The chain carries TRBV18 and TRBJ2-2; D unresolved. This CDR3 is built from 16 residues. V was pared by 3 bases and J by 0 bases, with 11 bases between. The germline V gene has CDR1 KGHSH and CDR2 LQKENI.

This sequence joins TRBV5-1 and TRBJ2-5; 15 bases match TRBD2. V trimming: 4 bases; J trimming: 5 bases; junction bases outside the gene matches: 3. The CDR3 length is 15 residues. Germline CDR1 is SGHRS and CDR2 is YFSETQ. CDR3 nucleotide sequence: TGCGCCAGCAGCATAGGGACTAGCGGGGGGGAGACCCAGTACTTC. Amino acid sequence: CASSIGTSGGETQYF. Full variable domain (rest looked up from reference TRBV5-1 and TRBJ2-5): KAGVTQTPRYLIKTRGQQVTLSCSPISGHRSVSWYQQTPGQGLQFLFEYFSETQRNKGNFPGRFSGRQFSNSRSEMNVSTLELGDSALYLCASSIGTSGGETQYFGPGTRLLVL.

This clone has only a few counts. The chain carries TRBV15 and TRBJ2-1, with D tentatively TRBD2 (6 bases). The germline V and J ends were trimmed by 1 base and 10 bases, with 11 bases remaining between them. The germline gives CDR1 LNHNV, CDR2 YYDKDF (reference sequence). The CDR3 totals 13 residues. CDR3 protein: CATSRVSGEEQFF. In DNA, the CDR3 is TGTGCCACCAGCAGAGTTTCGGGAGAAGAGCAGTTCTTC. Based on the CDR3 plus reference TRBV15 and TRBJ2-1, the full variable domain is DAMVIQNPRYQVTQFGKPVTLSCSQTLNHNVMYWYQQKSSQAPKLLFHYYDKDFNNEADTPDNFQSRRPNTSFCFLDIRSPGLGDTAMYLCATSRVSGEEQFFGPGTRLTVL.

The chain carries TRBV9 and TRBJ2-3; 9 bases fit TRBD2. Germline V gene sequence: CDR1 SGDLS, CDR2 YYNGEE. The trim removed 1 base at V and 2 bases at J, leaving 8 bases unmatched. This CDR3 comprises 17 residues. DNA of the CDR3: TGTGCCAGCAGCGTACCCACCGGGACTAGCCCCACAGATACGCAGTATTTT. The encoded protein is CASSVPTGTSPTDTQYF.

V and J are TRBV27 and TRBJ2-5; 11 bases map to TRBD1. This CDR3 comprises 16 residues. V shed 0 bases and J 5 bases; nucleotides not matched to a gene: 5. Per the germline V gene, CDR1 is MNHEY and CDR2 is SMNVEV (reference sequence). CDR3 sequence: CASSLSGTGGLETQYF. CDR3 nucleotide sequence: TGTGCCAGCAGTTTATCTGGGACAGGGGGTTTGGAGACCCAGTACTTC.

J is TRBJ2-7 and V is TRBV10-3; D not certain. Germline V gives CDR1 ENHRY, CDR2 SYGVKD. The CDR3 loop spans 13 amino acids. Trimming pared 7 bases from V and 5 bases from J, leaving 15 bases between. The CDR3 DNA sequence: TGTGCCATCAAAGAAAGGCAGAGCCACGAGCAGTACTTC. Amino acids: CAIKERQSHEQYF.